This TCR beta chain was profiled in a study of blood T cells in healthy people across ages. This CDR3 has 13 amino acids. V was clipped by 10 bases and J by 11 bases; unmatched bases: 14. CDR1 and CDR2 (germline): ENHRY, SYGVKD. A second roughly 6 to 11 cycle PCR used barcoded and J-beta primers. MiXCR, run by TCRdb on the 5' RACE reads, gives a single entry per CDR3 protein. The data hold 650,000 to 700,000 distinct CDR3 sequences, with under 65% observed a single time. Staff drew around 10 milliliters of peripheral blood from each donor. The chain employs TRBV10-3 and TRBJ2-5; 9 bases are shared with TRBD2. The sample taken for sequencing was blood. This TCR derives from a woman at least 80 years old in good health. The CDR3 protein is CATRLAEYNEQYF. CDR3 DNA: TGTGCCACCCGACTAGCGGAGTACAATGAGCAGTACTTC.